Each of the 28 T cell receptor beta chains below was sequenced from the same sample in a study of control samples from healthy donors and cancer patients. This table comes from immunoSEQ multiplex PCR, and its TCRdb copy is limited to in-frame clones, with some not included. This table has tens of thousands of clones, approximately 84% appearing once. The sequenced material came from blood. Every receptor here comes from a woman between 45 and 65 years old in good health.

The chain recombines TRBV10-1 with TRBJ2-1, with 10 nucleotides matching TRBD2. This CDR3 comprises 16 residues. Germline-derived CDR1 and CDR2 are WNHNN and SYGVQD (reference sequence). Trimming at V came to 5 bases and at J to 1 base, leaving 5 bases not matched to a gene. The CDR3 coding sequence is TGCGCCAGCAGTCCAGGACTAGCGGTATCCTACAATGAGCAGTTCTTC. Translation: CASSPGLAVSYNEQFF.

This chain connects TRBV6-1 to TRBJ2-5, with 9 bases lining up with TRBD1. With V trimmed by 0 bases and J by 5 bases, 7 bases remained unmatched. Germline lookup yields CDR1 MNHNS and CDR2 SASEGT. The CDR3 is made up of 16 amino acids. The CDR3, as DNA: TGTGCCAGCAGTGAAGCACTACAGGGGGCACGGGAGACCCAGTACTTC. The encoded protein is CASSEALQGARETQYF.

The genes are TRBV6-4 and TRBJ2-2; TRBD1 is a possible D gene (5 bases). Germline CDR1 reads MRHNA; CDR2 reads SNTAGT. V shed 4 bases and J shed 4 bases, with 10 bases lying between them. CDR3 length: 14 residues. The CDR3 DNA follows: TGTGCCAGCAGTGCTTCAGGGCCCACCGGGGAGCTGTTTTTT. It specifies CASSASGPTGELFF.

The rearrangement joins TRBV2 to TRBJ2-7, with D tentatively TRBD1 (5 bases). V was cut by 6 bases and J by 4 bases, with 16 bases left in between. This CDR3 comprises 14 residues. Germline lookup yields CDR1 SNHLY and CDR2 FYNNEI. CDR3 in amino acids: CASRKGVTVYEQYF. The DNA of the CDR3 is TGTGCCAGCAGGAAAGGGGTCACAGTTTACGAGCAGTACTTC.

The chain combines TRBV5-5 with TRBJ1-1; 9 positions agree with TRBD1. The CDR3 loop spans 15 amino acids. Germline trimming cut 3 bases from V and 1 base from J; bases unmatched to any gene: 4. Germline V gene lookup returns CDR1 SGHKS and CDR2 YYEKEE (reference sequence). This chain's CDR3 is CASSWDRAANTEAFF. CDR3 sequence (DNA): TGTGCCAGCAGCTGGGACAGGGCGGCGAACACTGAAGCTTTCTTT.

The rearrangement joins TRBV19 to TRBJ2-6; maybe TRBD2 (5 bases). Per the germline V gene, CDR1 is LNHDA and CDR2 is SQIVND (reference sequence). V was shortened by 3 bases and J by 2 bases, with 5 bases between the two germline ends. CDR3 length: 14 residues. The CDR3 nucleotides read TGTGCCAGTAGTATCGGGGCTGGGGCCAACGTCCTGACTTTC. It is translated as CASSIGAGANVLTF.

This clone was seen just once. The chain employs TRBV7-9 and TRBJ2-6; 8 positions agree with TRBD1. Looked up from germline, CDR1 is SEHNR and CDR2 is FQNEAQ (reference sequence). V shed 5 bases, J shed 7 bases, and the junction held 7 bases outside the gene matches. This CDR3 spans 15 amino acids. The CDR3 DNA reads TGTGCCAGCAGCCCGGGACAGGATGGAGCCAACGTCCTGACTTTC. Residues: CASSPGQDGANVLTF.

The chain recombines TRBV5-1 with TRBJ2-3; 10 positions match TRBD1. This CDR3 comprises 18 residues. Germline V gives CDR1 SGHRS, CDR2 YFSETQ. V lost 4 bases, J lost 6 bases, and 17 bases stayed unmatched. CDR3 loop: CASSPRPPGQGTGDTQYF. CDR3 in DNA: TGCGCCAGCAGCCCAAGGCCGCCGGGACAGGGGACGGGGGATACGCAGTATTTT.

The chain employs TRBV18 and TRBJ1-2; D remains unclear. Trimming pared 3 bases from V and 0 bases from J, leaving 14 bases between. Germline CDR1 KGHSH, CDR2 LQKENI. The CDR3 extends over 16 amino acids. CDR3 nucleotide sequence: TGTGCCAGCTCACCGTCTGGTGCATTTGCTAACTATGGCTACACCTTC. Encoded protein: CASSPSGAFANYGYTF. The full variable domain, in which reference TRBV18 and TRBJ1-2 provide the parts outside the CDR3, is NAGVMQNPRHLVRRRGQEARLRCSPMKGHSHVYWYRQLPEEGLKFMVYLQKENIIDESGMPKERFSAEFPKEGPSILRIQQVVRGDSAAYFCASSPSGAFANYGYTFGSGTRLTVV.

This chain uses TRBV18 with TRBJ1-2, with TRBD1 as a possible D gene (6 bases). V lost 4 bases to trimming and J lost 0 bases, with 12 bases between them. This CDR3 contains 15 residues. The germline CDR1 and CDR2 sequences are KGHSH and LQKENI. The CDR3 DNA follows: TGTGCCAGCTCACGGACAGACCCATCTAACTATGGCTACACCTTC. This translates into CASSRTDPSNYGYTF.

This clone appeared once. V is TRBV5-1 and J is TRBJ2-3, with TRBD2 matching 12 bases. Germline CDR1 is SGHRS and CDR2 is YFSETQ. The CDR3 has 16 amino acids. With 5 bases clipped from V and 3 bases from J, the junction kept 7 bases outside the gene matches. CDR3 in DNA: TGCGCCAGCAGTTTGACTAGCGGGAGTTGGACAGATACGCAGTATTTT. As protein: CASSLTSGSWTDTQYF.

V and J are TRBV18 and TRBJ2-3; no clear D. The CDR3 covers 16 residues. Trimming stripped 6 bases from V and 1 base from J, with 17 bases between. CDR1 KGHSH and CDR2 LQKENI come from the germline V gene. The CDR3 reads CASSQSRTVRTDTQYF. The CDR3 nucleotides read TGTGCCAGCTCCCAAAGTAGGACGGTTCGCACAGATACGCAGTATTTT.

The chain joins TRBV2 to TRBJ2-7; 8 positions match TRBD2. Unmatched junction bases numbered 8, after V lost 10 bases and J lost 0 bases. From germline, CDR1 is SNHLY and CDR2 FYNNEI. The CDR3 loop spans 14 amino acids. The DNA for the CDR3 is TGTGCCACTCGACGAGCGGGAGTCTCCTACGAGCAGTACTTC. Its protein product is CATRRAGVSYEQYF. Looking up the rest from reference TRBV2 and TRBJ2-7 gives the full variable domain: EPEVTQTPSHQVTQMGQEVILRCVPISNHLYFYWYRQILGQKVEFLVSFYNNEISEKSEIFDDQFSVERPDGSNFTLKIRSTKLEDSAMYFCATRRAGVSYEQYFGPGTRLTVT.

The chain carries TRBV28 and TRBJ1-6, with D unclear. Trimming shortened V by 2 bases and J by 7 bases, and 12 bases separated the two germline ends. Germline lookup yields CDR1 MDHEN and CDR2 SYDVKM. This CDR3 is 15 amino acids long. In DNA form, the CDR3 reads TGTGCCAGCAGTTTAGCGGGTGGGAAAAATTCACCCCTCCACTTT. Translated, it gives CASSLAGGKNSPLHF.

V is TRBV28 and J is TRBJ1-6, with D possibly matching TRBD1 (6 bases). The CDR3 totals 15 residues. V was cut by 3 bases and J by 6 bases, with 12 bases left in between. Germline CDR1 and CDR2: MDHEN and SYDVKM. CDR3 sequence: CASSFGGAGNSPLHF. The CDR3 region has the DNA TGTGCCAGCAGTTTCGGGGGGGCGGGTAATTCACCCCTCCACTTT. The whole variable domain, remainder taken from reference TRBV28 and TRBJ1-6, is DVKVTQSSRYLVKRTGEKVFLECVQDMDHENMFWYRQDPGLGLRLIYFSYDVKMKEKGDIPEGYSVSREKKERFSLILESASTNQTSMYLCASSFGGAGNSPLHFGNGTRLTVT.

V is TRBV9 and J is TRBJ2-1; 11 bases fit TRBD2. J gave up 7 bases and V 7 bases, and 19 bases lay outside the gene matches. This CDR3 contains 18 residues. Germline-derived CDR1 and CDR2 are SGDLS and YYNGEE. The CDR3, as DNA: TGTGCCAGCGGAAGACTAGCGGGGACCCCGTCTGATTTTAATGAGCAGTTCTTC. As protein: CASGRLAGTPSDFNEQFF.

The rearrangement joins TRBV30 to TRBJ2-7; 15 bases align to TRBD2. The CDR3 has 17 amino acids. Germline CDR1 and CDR2: GTSNPN and SVGIG (reference sequence). Trimming cost V 2 bases and J 2 bases; bases outside gene matches: 7. The CDR3 protein is CAWSSPGLAGGTYEQYF. In DNA form, the CDR3 reads TGTGCCTGGAGTTCACCGGGACTAGCGGGAGGAACCTACGAGCAGTACTTC.

The chain is built from TRBV19 and TRBJ2-2, with 8 bases aligning to TRBD2. Germline CDR1 is LNHDA and CDR2 is SQIVND (reference sequence). Trimming cost V 7 bases and J 7 bases; bases outside gene matches: 11. This CDR3 has 15 amino acids. The CDR3 here is CASTPAPGGVGELFF. In DNA form, the CDR3 reads TGTGCCAGTACGCCGGCCCCGGGGGGGGTCGGGGAGCTGTTTTTT.

CDR3 in DNA: TGTGCCAGCTCTAAAAGGGGGGAGAGCTCCTACGAGCAGTACTTC. The encoded protein is CASSKRGESSYEQYF. The chain links TRBV19 to TRBJ2-7; D is possibly TRBD1 or TRBD2 (6 bases each). This CDR3 region has 15 residues. V was cut by 9 bases and J by 0 bases, with 18 bases left in between. Germline CDR1 and CDR2: LNHDA and SQIVND (reference sequence).

J is TRBJ2-2 and V is TRBV4-1, with 9 bases aligning to TRBD1. Germline CDR1 is MGHRA and CDR2 is YSYEKL. Trimming cost V 4 bases and J 7 bases; bases outside gene matches: 16. The CDR3 extends over 18 amino acids. CDR3 sequence: CASSRKAIGQGSNGELFF. CDR3 bases: TGCGCCAGCAGCCGGAAGGCGATAGGACAGGGGTCTAACGGGGAGCTGTTTTTT.

DNA of the CDR3: TGTGCCAGTACCAGTATTAATGAGCAGTTCTTC. This codes for CASTSINEQFF. This chain uses TRBV19 with TRBJ2-1; D is undetermined. V lost 7 bases and J 7 bases, leaving 8 bases between the germline ends. Germline CDR1 and CDR2: LNHDA and SQIVND (reference sequence). The length of the CDR3 is 11 residues.

The chain links TRBV18 to TRBJ2-7; tentatively, D is TRBD2 (5 bases). CDR1 KGHSH and CDR2 LQKENI come from the germline V gene. The CDR3 contains 14 residues. Trimming took off 6 bases at V and 6 bases at J, with 18 bases between the two ends. The CDR3 coding sequence is TGTGCCAGCTCTAGCCAACCGGGGAGCGGCGAGCAGTACTTC. Protein product: CASSSQPGSGEQYF.

This chain links TRBV7-9 with TRBJ2-7; the match to TRBD2 covers 8 bases. Trimming removed 5 bases from V and 1 base from J; junction bases left unmatched: 10. CDR3 length: 16 amino acids. Germline loops: CDR1 SEHNR, CDR2 FQNEAQ (reference sequence). The CDR3 DNA reads TGTGCCAGCAGCCGGCTCGGGGCTAGCGGGTCCTACGAGCAGTACTTC. It encodes CASSRLGASGSYEQYF.

The rearrangement links TRBV29-1 to TRBJ2-7; maybe TRBD2 (6 bases). CDR3 length: 17 amino acids. Trimming pared 2 bases from V and 1 base from J, leaving 21 bases between. Germline V gene lookup returns CDR1 SQVTM and CDR2 ANQGSEA. CDR3 sequence (DNA): TGCAGCGTTGAATCCCTCTGGCGGGACGGAACTTCCTACGAGCAGTACTTC. Its translation: CSVESLWRDGTSYEQYF.

This chain connects TRBV5-6 to TRBJ2-7, with 8 nucleotides matching TRBD1. The CDR3 spans 13 residues. Germline CDR1 is SGHDT and CDR2 is YYEEEE. V dropped 2 bases and J dropped 13; count of bases not matched to a gene: 11. The CDR3 spells CASSFVTGDFSYF. The CDR3 DNA reads TGTGCCAGCAGCTTTGTGACAGGGGACTTCTCCTACTTC.

The chain recombines TRBV5-1 with TRBJ2-3; 12 bases are shared with TRBD2. V shed 3 bases, J shed 7 bases, and the junction held 3 bases outside the gene matches. The germline gives CDR1 SGHRS, CDR2 YFSETQ. This CDR3 region has 14 residues. The CDR3 DNA sequence: TGCGCCAGCAGCTCCCGGACTAGCGGGAATACGCAGTATTTT. This encodes CASSSRTSGNTQYF.

CDR3 nucleotide sequence: TGTGCCAGCAGCCTCGGGACAGGCAATCAGCCCCAGCATTTT. Protein sequence: CASSLGTGNQPQHF. The chain couples TRBV3-1 (or the pseudogene TRBV3-2) to TRBJ1-5, with 7 nucleotides matching TRBD1. The CDR3 contains 14 residues. The V and J ends lost 4 bases and 2 bases, in that order; junction bases with no gene match: 2. Germline V gene lookup returns CDR1 LGHDT and CDR2 YNNKEL (reference sequence).

This chain uses TRBV5-1 with TRBJ1-3; no clear D. The germline gives CDR1 SGHRS, CDR2 YFSETQ. The V end was cut by 0 bases, the J end by 2 bases, with 15 bases between. CDR3 size: 17 residues. CDR3 amino acids: CASSLEPGGDAGNTIYF. CDR3 nucleotide sequence: TGCGCCAGCAGCTTGGAACCGGGTGGGGATGCTGGAAACACCATATATTTT.